These 14 T cell receptor beta chains were all obtained from the same sample, sequenced in a study of T cell repertoires in cytomegalovirus infection. Each CDR3 protein is one row after TCRdb ran MiXCR on the reads. The repertoire holds nearly 550,000 distinct CDR3 sequences, 16% seen once, with about 24% in the top ten. The sample taken for sequencing was CD8+ T cells from PBMCs. The origin of the receptors is a human donor in good health (CMV status not recorded). Some clones in this sample may be carry-over from other donors' samples.

This clonotype was seen repeatedly, ten times or more. The chain combines TRBV12-3 or TRBV12-4 with TRBJ1-3; D remains ambiguous. CDR3 length: 15 residues. The V end was cut by 5 bases, the J end by 0 bases, with 11 bases between. The CDR3 region has the DNA TGTGCCAGCAGTCGAAGCATACACTCTGGAAACACCATATATTTT. Its protein product is CASSRSIHSGNTIYF.

In this sample, this clonotype turned up many times. This sequence joins TRBV7-3 and TRBJ2-3; 11 positions match TRBD2. The V gene's germline CDR1 is SGHTA and CDR2 FQGTGA. The CDR3 extends over 19 amino acids. J was trimmed by 0 bases and V by 1 base; bases with no gene match: 9. The CDR3 protein is CASSLRGGLAAFSTDTQYF. The DNA for the CDR3 is TGTGCCAGCAGCTTAAGGGGGGGACTAGCGGCTTTTAGCACAGATACGCAGTATTTT. The whole variable domain, filled in from reference TRBV7-3 and TRBJ2-3, reads GAGVSQTPSNKVTEKGKYVELRCDPISGHTALYWYRQSLGQGPEFLIYFQGTGAADDSGLPNDRFFAVRPEGSVSTLKIQRTERGDSAVYLCASSLRGGLAAFSTDTQYFGPGTRLTVL.

The chain joins TRBV28 to TRBJ1-2; TRBD1 might be the D (6 bases). The CDR3 covers 13 residues. Germline loops: CDR1 MDHEN, CDR2 SYDVKM. V lost 4 bases and J lost 3, with 9 bases in between. The DNA for the CDR3 is TGTGCCAGCAGTTCCTCAGGGGACTATGGCTACACCTTC. This codes for CASSSSGDYGYTF.

The chain joins TRBV25-1 to TRBJ2-3; 10 bases fit TRBD2. This CDR3 region has 18 residues. Trimming at V came to 2 bases and at J to 6 bases, leaving 14 bases not matched to a gene. Germline V gene data show CDR1 as MGHDK and CDR2 as SYGVNS. The CDR3 loop reads CASSEVGKAGGPKDTQYF. As DNA, the CDR3 is TGTGCCAGCAGTGAAGTAGGGAAAGCGGGAGGGCCGAAGGATACGCAGTATTTT.

This chain links TRBV4-1 with TRBJ2-7; 7 nucleotides align to TRBD2. The CDR3 is 15 amino acids. The V and J ends lost 1 base and 0 bases, in that order; junction bases with no gene match: 3. Germline V gene sequence: CDR1 MGHRA, CDR2 YSYEKL. The DNA of the CDR3 is TGCGCCAGCAGCCAAGTAGCGGGCGTCTCCTACGAGCAGTACTTC. Amino acid sequence: CASSQVAGVSYEQYF.

The chain employs TRBV20-1 and TRBJ2-2; 10 positions agree with TRBD1. The CDR3 length is 15 residues. Germline loops: CDR1 DFQATT, CDR2 SNEGSKA (reference sequence). J gave up 8 bases and V 6 bases, and 12 bases lay outside the gene matches. The CDR3 DNA reads as TGCAGTGCCCCCGACAGGGGGCACCCTCTAGGGGAGCTGTTTTTT. It codes for CSAPDRGHPLGELFF.

This clonotype was recorded many times. The rearrangement uses TRBV7-9 and TRBJ2-2, with D tentatively TRBD1 (5 bases). This CDR3 contains 17 residues. CDR1 is SEHNR and CDR2 is FQNEAQ in the germline V gene (reference sequence). V was clipped by 3 bases and J by 4 bases, with 18 bases between them. The DNA of the CDR3 is TGTGCCAGCAGCTTTACGCTCAGGGAAGTGGGCACCGGGGAGCTGTTTTTT. Its translation: CASSFTLREVGTGELFF.

This clonotype was observed a few times. The chain couples TRBV27 to TRBJ2-7; D perhaps matches TRBD2 (6 bases). The CDR3 length is 14 residues. The germline V gene has CDR1 MNHEY and CDR2 SMNVEV (reference sequence). With 7 bases removed from V and 4 bases from J, the gap between germline ends came to 17 bases. In nucleotides, the CDR3 is TGTGCCAGCATGGTCCGGGACTCGTCATACGAGCAGTACTTC. It yields the protein CASMVRDSSYEQYF.

This clonotype was recorded a few times. The V call is TRBV5-4, the J call TRBJ1-1; D not certain. This CDR3 spans 15 amino acids. The germline gives CDR1 SGHNT, CDR2 YYREEE (reference sequence). The V end lost 0 bases, the J end lost 2 bases, and 11 bases lay between the germline ends. The chain's CDR3 is CASSLAGWTNTEAFF. For the CDR3, the DNA is TGTGCCAGCAGCTTGGCCGGTTGGACTAACACTGAAGCTTTCTTT.

This chain uses TRBV27 with TRBJ2-6, with 7 bases fitting TRBD1. The J segment lost 0 bases and the V segment lost 5 bases, leaving 10 bases of the junction unmatched. The CDR3 consists of 18 residues. Per the germline V gene, CDR1 is MNHEY and CDR2 is SMNVEV (reference sequence). CDR3 DNA: TGTGCCAGCAGTATCGCAGGGGGTAGTCACTCTGGGGCCAACGTCCTGACTTTC. Translating gives CASSIAGGSHSGANVLTF.

CDR3 sequence (DNA): TGTGCCAGCAGCCAAGATATCCCGCCCTCGACCCGGCGGGATCCCCCCCACGAGCAGTACTTC. It yields the protein CASSQDIPPSTRRDPPHEQYF. V is TRBV14 and J is TRBJ2-7; D may be TRBD2 (6 bases). There are 21 residues in the CDR3. The germline V gene has CDR1 SGHDN and CDR2 FVKESK. Trimming removed 0 bases at V and 5 bases at J, with 32 bases between.

This chain uses TRBV19 with TRBJ2-7; 13 positions agree with TRBD2. With 5 bases clipped from V and 5 bases from J, the junction kept 9 bases outside the gene matches. Germline loops: CDR1 LNHDA, CDR2 SQIVND (reference sequence). This CDR3 has 16 residues. Written as DNA, the CDR3 is TGTGCCAGTAGTTTGAGGACTAGCGGGAGTCTGGACGAGCAGTACTTC. The encoded protein is CASSLRTSGSLDEQYF.

V is TRBV28 and J is TRBJ2-5; either TRBD1 or TRBD2 may fit D (5 bases each). There are 14 residues in the CDR3. The germline V gene encodes CDR1 MDHEN and CDR2 SYDVKM. The V gene lost 10 bases and the J gene lost 2 bases, with 17 bases spanning the gap. The CDR3 DNA reads TGTGCCACCCAAGGGGAAGGGAGACAAGAGACCCAGTACTTC. Its translation: CATQGEGRQETQYF.

This clonotype was observed many times. V usage is TRBV12-3 or TRBV12-4 and J usage is TRBJ2-7, with D possibly TRBD2 on 5 matching bases. With 6 bases removed from V and 5 bases from J, the gap between germline ends came to 20 bases. This CDR3 comprises 15 residues. Here the CDR3 reads CASRPPDSPYDEQYF. The CDR3 coding sequence is TGTGCCAGCAGGCCACCGGACTCCCCATACGACGAGCAGTACTTC.